Listed below are T cell receptor beta chains from one sample, sequenced in a study of blood T cell repertoires in COVID-19. Generated by immunoSEQ multiplex PCR, the TCRdb table keeps only in-frame clones and is missing some. The sample contains 61,000 or so clones, 79% of which appear only once. Sequenced input: peripheral blood. The receptors here all came from a woman in her sixties or seventies with acute or convalescent COVID-19. Both conserved end residues are part of each CDR3. The D gene is left open where the match is weak. The size of a clone is reported for some rows only, either as once, few or many, or as a class for expanded clones.

v_call	j_call	d_call	clone_size	cdr3_nt	cdr3_aa
TRBV21-1	TRBJ2-7	-	-	TGTGCCAGCAGCAAAGGTTCAGGTTCCTACGAGCAGTACTTC	CASSKGSGSYEQYF
TRBV7-9	TRBJ2-5	TRBD1	-	TGTGCCAGCAGCTCGGACAGGGCCTACATGCAAGAGACCCAGTACTTC	CASSSDRAYMQETQYF
TRBV6-2/TRBV6-3	TRBJ2-1	-	-	TGTGCCAGCAGCCCAGCCGGGGGAGCCTACAATGAGCAGTTCTTC	CASSPAGGAYNEQFF
TRBV5-4	TRBJ2-1	-	few	TGTGCCAGCAGCTTTGGGGTGACTAGTATTGGGGTTGAGCAGTTCTTC	CASSFGVTSIGVEQFF
TRBV28	TRBJ1-3	-	-	TGTGCCAGCAGTCCATTCGGTATCGGAAACACCATATATTTT	CASSPFGIGNTIYF
TRBV28	TRBJ2-5	TRBD2	-	TGTGCCAGCAGTTTATTATGGCGTTGGGCTAGCGGAGAGAAAGAGACCCAGTACTTC	CASSLLWRWASGEKETQYF
TRBV4-2	TRBJ1-3	-	-	TGTGCCAGCAGCCAAGAGATCTTACGGGGAGATGGTGGAAACACCATATATTTT	CASSQEILRGDGGNTIYF
TRBV29-1	TRBJ1-2	TRBD1	-	TGCAGCGTTGAAGATAGGACAGGGCGGCCTTATGGCTACACCTTC	CSVEDRTGRPYGYTF
TRBV5-1	TRBJ1-2	-	-	TGCGCCAGCAGCTTGGACGGTCGAGGCGGCTACACCTTC	CASSLDGRGGYTF
TRBV3-1/TRBV3-2	TRBJ1-1	-	once	TGTGCCAGCAGACGCGGGACTTCGAACACTGAAGCTTTCTTT	CASRRGTSNTEAFF